The next 21 T cell receptor beta chains were all read from a single sample in a study of identical twins. MiXCR was run by TCRdb on the 5' RACE reads, yielding one entry per CDR3 protein. The table lists some 760,000 distinct CDR3 sequences, around a sixth of them singletons. The sample was also reused in another study, on T cells expressing NK-cell markers.

The material sequenced was PBMCs. The receptors derive from a woman aged 18-29 years in good health.

The J gene is TRBJ2-1, the V gene TRBV7-6; no firm D call. CDR3 length: 15 amino acids. Germline CDR1 is SGHVS and CDR2 is FNYEAQ. Trimming cost V 0 bases and J 2 bases, with 8 bases left between them. The CDR3 protein is CASSLARATYNEQFF. The CDR3 bases are TGTGCCAGCAGCTTAGCGCGCGCTACCTACAATGAGCAGTTCTTC.

The table lists this clonotype with many counts. The chain employs TRBV5-6 and TRBJ2-2; D is uncertain. Germline V gene data show CDR1 as SGHDT and CDR2 as YYEEEE. The V end lost 0 bases, the J end lost 3 bases, and 6 bases lay between the germline ends. This CDR3 spans 14 amino acids. CDR3 DNA: TGTGCCAGCAGCTTGGCGTCGTACACCGGGGAGCTGTTTTTT. It codes for CASSLASYTGELFF.

V and J are TRBV12-5 and TRBJ2-2; D is unclear. This CDR3 has 12 amino acids. V lost 7 bases, J lost 5 bases, and 8 bases lay in between. Germline V gene data show CDR1 as LGHNT and CDR2 as FRNRAP. The CDR3 DNA reads TGTGCTAGTGCATTGTCTACCGGGGAGCTGTTTTTT. This codes for CASALSTGELFF.

The rearrangement uses TRBV20-1 and TRBJ1-2, with D possibly being TRBD1 (5 bases). Germline CDR1 reads DFQATT; CDR2 reads SNEGSKA (reference sequence). The length of the CDR3 is 12 residues. V was shortened by 1 base and J by 7 bases, with 10 bases between the two germline ends. The CDR3 DNA reads TGCAGTGCTAGAGGGCAGGGCGGTGGCTACACCTTC. Encoded protein: CSARGQGGGYTF.

This rearrangement joins TRBV20-1 to TRBJ2-1; the D gene is possibly TRBD2 (5 bases). The germline gives CDR1 DFQATT, CDR2 SNEGSKA (reference sequence). The CDR3 sequence is 15 residues long. Trimming took 5 bases from V and 3 from J, leaving 17 bases between them. CDR3 nucleotides: TGCAGTGCTTATTATAGGCGGGCGCTCTACAATGAGCAGTTCTTC. Amino acids: CSAYYRRALYNEQFF.

This clonotype was seen at least ten times. The chain is built from TRBV21-1 and TRBJ1-6. TRBV21-1 represents a pseudogene. CDR3 length equals 16 residues. CDR3 in DNA: TGTGCCAGCAGCAAGGGCAGGTTGCGAGAGGATTCACCCCTCCACTTT. Translating it yields CASSKGRLREDSPLHF.

This clonotype has a count of ten or more. The chain uses TRBV6-5 and TRBJ1-1, with a possible D match to TRBD1 (6 bases). The germline V and J ends were trimmed by 4 bases and 3 bases, with 15 bases remaining between them. This CDR3 comprises 15 residues. Germline V gene sequence: CDR1 MNHEY, CDR2 SVGAGI. The CDR3: CASSFPREGDTEAFF. In DNA form, the CDR3 reads TGTGCCAGCAGTTTTCCGCGGGAGGGGGACACTGAAGCTTTCTTT.

This clonotype has just a few counts. The chain recombines TRBV20-1 with TRBJ2-7; D remains ambiguous. This CDR3 has 13 residues. Trimming left V 5 bases short and J 0 bases short, with 11 bases between. In germline, CDR1 is DFQATT, CDR2 SNEGSKA (reference sequence). CDR3 sequence (DNA): TGCAGTGCTGGATCAGACAACTCCTACGAGCAGTACTTC. Its translation: CSAGSDNSYEQYF.

J is TRBJ2-1 and V is TRBV9, with a weak D call TRBD2 (6 bases). Germline assignment: CDR1 SGDLS and CDR2 YYNGEE. The CDR3 is 15 residues long. V was pared by 0 bases and J by 3 bases, with 10 bases between. In DNA form, the CDR3 reads TGTGCCAGCAGCGTAGAACTAGCCGACTACAATGAGCAGTTCTTC. The encoded protein is CASSVELADYNEQFF.

This clonotype was detected only a few times. This chain links TRBV3-1 with TRBJ2-7; TRBD1 matches 7 bases. The CDR3 runs to 15 residues. Germline V gene data show CDR1 as LGHDT and CDR2 as YNNKEL (reference sequence). V shed 0 bases and J 3 bases; nucleotides not matched to a gene: 5. CDR3 protein: CASSQDEQGYYEQYF. CDR3 nucleotide sequence: TGTGCCAGCAGCCAAGATGAACAGGGGTACTACGAGCAGTACTTC.

This clonotype was seen more than once but under ten times. This sequence joins TRBV5-6 and TRBJ2-1; D may be TRBD2 (6 bases). Germline assignment: CDR1 SGHDT and CDR2 YYEEEE. The V gene lost 4 bases and the J gene lost 7 bases, with 15 bases spanning the gap. The CDR3 has 14 amino acids. The CDR3, as DNA: TGTGCCAGCAGCCCCCGGGACTGGCTGAATGAGCAGTTCTTC. The encoded protein is CASSPRDWLNEQFF.

The sample holds a few counts of this clonotype. The CDR3 DNA sequence: TGTGCCAGCAGCCCGGCTGGGGGGCACAATTCACCCCTCCACTTT. Translation gives CASSPAGGHNSPLHF. This chain links TRBV12-3 or TRBV12-4 with TRBJ1-6; possibly TRBD1 for D (6 bases). Trimming took 6 bases from V and 7 from J, leaving 16 bases between them. This CDR3 spans 15 amino acids.

This clonotype was counted only a few times. This rearrangement joins TRBV7-6 to TRBJ2-5, with 13 bases that match TRBD2. Per the germline V gene, CDR1 is SGHVS and CDR2 is FNYEAQ. The CDR3 spans 16 residues. Losses at the gene ends were 5 bases for V and 2 bases for J; bases not matched to a gene: 5. Written as DNA, the CDR3 is TGTGCCAGCAGCGTATGGACTAGCGGGGGACAAGAGACCCAGTACTTC. Residues: CASSVWTSGGQETQYF.

The V call is TRBV20-1, the J call TRBJ2-5; D remains unclear. V was shortened by 1 base and J by 2 bases, with 8 bases between the two germline ends. Germline CDR1 reads DFQATT; CDR2 reads SNEGSKA (reference sequence). The CDR3 is 13 amino acids. CDR3 loop: CSARAGRQETQYF. The CDR3 region has the DNA TGCAGTGCTAGAGCCGGGCGGCAAGAGACCCAGTACTTC.

The sample holds a few counts of this clonotype. CDR3 amino acids: CSARDPAGDGTGELFF. The CDR3, as DNA: TGCAGTGCTAGAGACCCGGCGGGGGACGGTACCGGGGAGCTGTTTTTT. The V gene is TRBV20-1, the J gene TRBJ2-2; 7 bases line up with TRBD2. Trimming took 0 bases from V and 5 from J; bases not matched to a gene: 9. The germline CDR1 and CDR2 sequences are DFQATT and SNEGSKA (reference sequence). This CDR3 comprises 16 residues.

V is TRBV7-9 and J is TRBJ1-1; the D gene is possibly TRBD1 (5 bases). CDR1 is SEHNR, CDR2 FQNEAQ, per germline (reference sequence). The V end lost 2 bases, the J end lost 4 bases, and 17 bases lay between the germline ends. The CDR3 length is 16 residues. This chain's CDR3 is CASSLSLAGSSTEAFF. CDR3 in DNA: TGTGCCAGCAGCTTAAGTTTAGCAGGGTCGAGCACTGAAGCTTTCTTT. Full variable domain (missing parts from reference TRBV7-9 and TRBJ1-1): DTGVSQNPRHKITKRGQNVTFRCDPISEHNRLYWYRQTLGQGPEFLTYFQNEAQLEKSRLLSDRFSAERPKGSFSTLEIQRTEQGDSAMYLCASSLSLAGSSTEAFFGQGTRLTVV.

This chain joins TRBV7-9 and TRBJ2-7; either TRBD1 or TRBD2 may supply D (5 bases each). Germline values: CDR1 SEHNR, CDR2 FQNEAQ (reference sequence). Trimming took off 5 bases at V and 6 bases at J, with 17 bases between the two ends. This CDR3 comprises 14 residues. CDR3 sequence reads: CASSTRWAGTEQYF. The CDR3 bases are TGTGCCAGCAGCACAAGGTGGGCAGGGACCGAGCAGTACTTC.

The J gene is TRBJ1-5, the V gene TRBV28; tentatively, D is TRBD1 (6 bases). Germline CDR1 and CDR2: MDHEN and SYDVKM. Trimming pared 6 bases from V and 5 bases from J, leaving 17 bases between. This CDR3 comprises 15 residues. CDR3 sequence: CASRPPGRGDQPQHF. The CDR3 DNA reads TGTGCCAGCAGGCCGCCGGGGAGGGGGGATCAGCCCCAGCATTTT.

The V and J genes are TRBV29-1 and TRBJ1-6, with D maybe TRBD1 (6 bases). V dropped 5 bases and J dropped 0 bases, with 11 bases sitting between them. The germline gives CDR1 SQVTM, CDR2 ANQGSEA. The CDR3 extends over 15 amino acids. This CDR3 is CSVLTDSSYNSPLHF. DNA for the CDR3: TGCAGCGTTTTGACGGACAGCTCCTATAATTCACCCCTCCACTTT.

In its sample, this clonotype was seen a few times. In nucleotides, the CDR3 is TGTGCCAGCCACCACGGGGAGGGCAAAAACATTCAGTACTTC. It specifies CASHHGEGKNIQYF. The genes are TRBV12-3 or TRBV12-4 and TRBJ2-4, with 7 bases aligning to TRBD2. This CDR3 comprises 14 residues. J gave up 3 bases and V 8 bases, and 7 bases lay outside the gene matches.

The genes are TRBV5-1 and TRBJ2-7; TRBD2 agrees at 10 bases. After removal of 4 bases from V and 1 base from J, the junction contained 8 bases not matched to a gene. Per germline, CDR1 SGHRS and CDR2 YFSETQ. CDR3 length: 16 residues. The CDR3 spells CASSPRTSGASYEQYF. The CDR3 DNA sequence: TGCGCCAGCAGCCCGAGGACTAGCGGAGCATCCTACGAGCAGTACTTC. The whole variable domain, filled in from reference TRBV5-1 and TRBJ2-7, reads KAGVTQTPRYLIKTRGQQVTLSCSPISGHRSVSWYQQTPGQGLQFLFEYFSETQRNKGNFPGRFSGRQFSNSRSEMNVSTLELGDSALYLCASSPRTSGASYEQYFGPGTRLTVT.